The rows below give T cell receptor beta chains drawn from one sample of a study of T cell responses to AZD1222 COVID-19 vaccine. Using immunoSEQ multiplex PCR, the repertoire was profiled, and TCRdb retains in-frame clones only, with some absent. The data show 150,000 to 200,000 clones, with 92% seen just once and approximately 2.3% held by the top ten. The source was peripheral blood, collected on day 0 of AZD1222 vaccination. All receptors come from an adult in good health. The CDR3 runs from the conserved cysteine through the conserved F or W. D genes are given only for firm matches. Some rows mark clone size as missing; the rest say once, few, many or name a class of expanded clone.

NA	TRBV27	NA	TRBJ1-2	TGTGCCAGCAGTTGGGGACTGTCTAATGGCTACACCTTC	CASSWGLSNGYTF
few	TRBV3-1/TRBV3-2	NA	TRBJ2-3	TGTGCCAGCAGCCATTCCGGCGCGGCGACAGATACGCAGTATTTT	CASSHSGAATDTQYF
NA	TRBV7-9	NA	TRBJ1-3	TGTGCCAGCAGCTTAGCCCCCGGCAGGGGCTCTGGAAACACCATATATTTT	CASSLAPGRGSGNTIYF
NA	TRBV6-5	NA	TRBJ1-5	TGTGCCAGCAGTTACTCGGAGGGGCCCCAGCATTTT	CASSYSEGPQHF
NA	TRBV15	NA	TRBJ2-1	TGTGCCACCAGCTCCAGGGGCAATGAGCAGTTCTTC	CATSSRGNEQFF
NA	TRBV5-1	TRBD2	TRBJ2-3	TGCGCCAGCAGCTTGGTACGGGGGAGGGCCGTAGATACGCAGTATTTT	CASSLVRGRAVDTQYF
NA	TRBV11-2	NA	TRBJ2-5	TGTGCCAGCAGTAGGTTCCTTAGTGGGGAAGAGACCCAGTACTTC	CASSRFLSGEETQYF
NA	TRBV4-2	NA	TRBJ1-2	TGTGCCAGCAGCCAAGAGGGCGGGTTGGGTGGCTACACCTTC	CASSQEGGLGGYTF
NA	TRBV3-1/TRBV3-2	NA	TRBJ2-1	TGTGCCAGCAGCCTAGGAAGGACGGTCTACAATGAGCAGTTCTTC	CASSLGRTVYNEQFF
NA	TRBV30	TRBD1	TRBJ2-2	TGTGCCGGGAAGACCTGGGTCGGGACAGGGGTTACCGGGGAGCTGTTTTTT	CAGKTWVGTGVTGELFF
NA	TRBV6-5	TRBD2	TRBJ2-7	TGTGCCAGCAGGAACCCGAGCGGGAGGGCCTACGAGCAGTACTTC	CASRNPSGRAYEQYF
NA	TRBV24-1	TRBD2	TRBJ2-2	TGTGCCACCAGTGATTCTCAAACTAGCGAGACCGGGGAGCTGTTTTTT	CATSDSQTSETGELFF
NA	TRBV2	TRBD1	TRBJ2-7	TGTGCCAGCACTTGGACAGGGATGAACGAGCAGTACTTC	CASTWTGMNEQYF
NA	TRBV29-1	TRBD2	TRBJ2-1	TGCAGCGTTCCCCTAGCGGGAGGGCCATATGAGCAGTTCTTC	CSVPLAGGPYEQFF
NA	TRBV11-2	TRBD2	TRBJ2-3	TGTGCCAGCAGCTTAGATCAGGGACTAGCGGGGGGGCGTGATACGCAGTATTTT	CASSLDQGLAGGRDTQYF
NA	TRBV13	TRBD2	TRBJ2-3	TGTGCCAGCAGCAACCCTACGGGACTAGCGGGGGATAACTACACAGATACGCAGTATTTT	CASSNPTGLAGDNYTDTQYF
once	TRBV5-6	NA	TRBJ2-7	TGTGCCAGCAGCTTGCGGGACGGCTCCTACGAGCAGTACTTC	CASSLRDGSYEQYF
NA	TRBV5-8	NA	TRBJ1-3	TGTGCCACTAGCGGAGGGGGATCCGGAAACACCATATATTTT	CATSGGGSGNTIYF
once	TRBV3-1/TRBV3-2	NA	TRBJ1-6	TGTGCCAGCAGCCAAGAAATTGGACACGAGACTACCTATAATTCACCCCTCCACTTT	CASSQEIGHETTYNSPLHF
NA	TRBV24-1	NA	TRBJ2-3	TGTGCCACCAGTGATAGCCTAGGTCGAGGCACAGATACGCAGTATTTT	CATSDSLGRGTDTQYF
NA	TRBV6-5	TRBD1	TRBJ1-6	TGTGCCAGCAGGGAGTGGGGGACAGAAGGTACACCCCTCCACTTT	CASREWGTEGTPLHF
once	TRBV27	NA	TRBJ2-7	TGTGCCATTCGGGACGGACTCTACGAGCAGTACTTC	CAIRDGLYEQYF
NA	TRBV30	TRBD2	TRBJ2-1	TGTGCCTGGGTTAGCGGGAGGGCCTACAATGAGCAGTTCTTC	CAWVSGRAYNEQFF
NA	TRBV18	NA	TRBJ1-2	TGTGCCAGCTCACCACTACCAACAGGTTTAGAGGGTGGCTACACCTTC	CASSPLPTGLEGGYTF
NA	TRBV5-4	NA	TRBJ1-6	TGTGCCAGCAGCTTGAAAGGGGCCTATAATTCACCCCTCCACTTT	CASSLKGAYNSPLHF
NA	TRBV7-9	NA	TRBJ2-3	TGTGCCAGCAGCTTAGATTGGACTCGAGATACGCAGTATTTT	CASSLDWTRDTQYF
NA	TRBV4-3	NA	TRBJ2-7	TGCGCCAGCAGCCAAGAGGCAGGAAGCTGGAAGGAGCAGTACTTC	CASSQEAGSWKEQYF
NA	TRBV7-9	NA	TRBJ1-1	TGTGCCAGCAGCGTTACAAAGAACACTGAAGCTTTCTTT	CASSVTKNTEAFF